The 19 T cell receptor beta chains reported below all come from one sample, sequenced in a study of vaccination and CD4 T cells after COVID-19. Sample treatment: roughly 11-day PBMC culture with coronavirus spike peptide pools or control peptides (ViraFEST assay). Their antigens remain unidentified. With the Oncomine TCR Beta short-read assay, DNA from cultured CD4+ T cells was sequenced. TCRdb re-analysed the PCR reads in MiXCR, keeping a single row per CDR3 protein. The table has under 13,000 distinct CDR3 sequences, 41% seen once. The source material was CD4+ T cells from blood, cultured in vitro, sampled after SARS-CoV-2 vaccination. These TCRs come from a human donor who had recovered from COVID-19.

The chain is built from TRBV12-3 or TRBV12-4 and TRBJ2-7; D is perhaps TRBD2 (6 bases). The CDR3 spans 17 residues. V lost 5 bases, J lost 0 bases, and 20 bases lay in between. CDR3 amino acids: CASSTSYRGLSSYEQYF. CDR3 bases: TGTGCCAGCAGTACCTCCTACCGGGGGTTAAGCTCCTACGAGCAGTACTTC.

This clonotype was counted between two and nine times. The V and J genes are TRBV5-1 and TRBJ2-2, with TRBD2 as a possible D gene (6 bases). Trimming left V 6 bases short and J 1 base short, with 10 bases between. Germline loops: CDR1 SGHRS, CDR2 YFSETQ. The CDR3 contains 14 residues. The CDR3 loop reads CASKSGGNTGELFF. The CDR3 DNA sequence: TGCGCCAGCAAATCCGGGGGGAACACCGGGGAGCTGTTTTTT.

The chain joins TRBV28 to TRBJ1-4, with 10 bases fitting TRBD1. The CDR3 is made up of 16 amino acids. Germline V gene data show CDR1 as MDHEN and CDR2 as SYDVKM. J gave up 8 bases and V 3 bases, and 9 bases lay outside the gene matches. The CDR3 DNA sequence: TGTGCCAGCAGTTTGGGGACAGGGGTGAGAGGCGAAAAACTGTTTTTT. It is translated as CASSLGTGVRGEKLFF. Drawing the rest from reference TRBV28 and TRBJ1-4, the complete variable domain is DVKVTQSSRYLVKRTGEKVFLECVQDMDHENMFWYRQDPGLGLRLIYFSYDVKMKEKGDIPEGYSVSREKKERFSLILESASTNQTSMYLCASSLGTGVRGEKLFFGSGTQLSVL.

V and J are TRBV6-5 and TRBJ2-7, with no clear D. Germline values: CDR1 MNHEY, CDR2 SVGAGI. This CDR3 has 17 amino acids. The V end lost 0 bases, the J end lost 0 bases, and 15 bases lay between the germline ends. CDR3: CASSYSSATLNSYEQYF. The CDR3 DNA reads as TGTGCCAGCAGTTACTCCTCAGCGACTCTAAACTCCTACGAGCAGTACTTC.

The J gene is TRBJ1-6, the V gene TRBV7-2; tentatively, D is TRBD1 (5 bases). V was shortened by 5 bases and J by 7 bases, with 12 bases between the two germline ends. Germline V gene sequence: CDR1 SGHTA, CDR2 FQGNSA. The CDR3 length is 14 residues. The CDR3 DNA is TGTGCCAGCAGCCACAGGTCTGGGAATTCACCCCTCCACTTT. Translated, it gives CASSHRSGNSPLHF.

This clonotype was observed a few times. V and J are TRBV4-2 and TRBJ2-7; no clear D. Germline V gene sequence: CDR1 LGHNA, CDR2 YNFKEQ. The V end lost 0 bases, the J end lost 7 bases, and 10 bases lay between the germline ends. CDR3 length: 13 amino acids. CDR3 sequence: CASSQDPKTEQYF. DNA for the CDR3: TGTGCCAGCAGCCAAGATCCAAAAACGGAGCAGTACTTC.

This clonotype was counted only a few times. The V and J genes are TRBV11-2 and TRBJ2-2; 8 bases match TRBD2. V lost 7 bases, J lost 6 bases, and 13 bases stayed unmatched. This CDR3 region has 16 residues. CDR1 is SGHAT and CDR2 is FQNNGV in the germline V gene. DNA of the CDR3: TGTGCCAGCAACTCCCCCCAGCGGGGGTTGGCCGGGGAGCTGTTTTTT. Amino acid sequence: CASNSPQRGLAGELFF.

This chain links TRBV4-2 with TRBJ1-2; D unclear. The V end was cut by 0 bases, the J end by 8 bases, with 7 bases between. Germline CDR1 reads LGHNA; CDR2 reads YNFKEQ. CDR3 length: 12 residues. For the CDR3, the DNA is TGTGCCAGCAGCCAAGAGGGGTACGGCTACACCTTC. Its translation: CASSQEGYGYTF.

This clonotype was counted between two and nine times. The rearrangement links TRBV7-2 to TRBJ1-1; the match to TRBD1 covers 8 bases. This CDR3 has 14 residues. The V and J ends lost 6 bases and 1 base, in that order; junction bases with no gene match: 4. CDR1 is SGHTA, CDR2 FQGNSA, per germline. CDR3 nucleotides: TGTGCCAGCAGTGTCGGACAGGGGAACACTGAAGCTTTCTTT. Translated: CASSVGQGNTEAFF.

The chain couples TRBV19 to TRBJ2-2, with D uncertain. V lost 4 bases and J 0 bases, leaving 9 bases between the germline ends. Germline CDR1 reads LNHDA; CDR2 reads SQIVND (reference sequence). The CDR3 is 15 residues long. CDR3 loop: CASSNEQPNTGELFF. The CDR3 bases are TGTGCCAGTAGTAATGAACAGCCGAACACCGGGGAGCTGTTTTTT. Full variable domain (rest looked up from reference TRBV19 and TRBJ2-2): DGGITQSPKYLFRKEGQNVTLSCEQNLNHDAMYWYRQDPGQGLRLIYYSQIVNDFQKGDIAEGYSVSREKKESFPLTVTSAQKNPTAFYLCASSNEQPNTGELFFGEGSRLTVL.

The V and J genes are TRBV11-3 and TRBJ2-7, with 7 nucleotides matching TRBD2. CDR3 length: 16 amino acids. Germline V CDR1 and CDR2: SGHNT, YENEEA. The V gene end was trimmed by 5 bases and the J gene end by 2 bases; junction bases not matched to a gene: 12. The CDR3 spells CASSPGGGRGAYEQYF. CDR3 DNA sequence: TGTGCCAGCAGCCCGGGGGGAGGCCGGGGGGCCTACGAGCAGTACTTC.

In DNA form, the CDR3 reads TGTGCCAGCAGCTTATACCCTTCACCCCTCCACTTT. It translates to CASSLYPSPLHF. The V gene is TRBV7-2, the J gene TRBJ1-6; D gene ambiguous. This CDR3 is 12 amino acids long. Between the trimmed V and J ends, which lost 2 bases and 9 bases, there was a span of 5 bases. The germline gives CDR1 SGHTA, CDR2 FQGNSA.

This clonotype was observed a handful of times. The V call is TRBV7-6, the J call TRBJ1-2; 8 bases align to TRBD1. CDR1 SGHVS and CDR2 FNYEAQ come from the germline V gene. The CDR3 is made up of 13 amino acids. V dropped 1 base and J dropped 5; count of bases not matched to a gene: 0. CDR3 loop: CASSLGQGYGYTF. CDR3 DNA sequence: TGTGCCAGCAGCTTAGGACAGGGGTATGGCTACACCTTC.

The chain uses TRBV28 and TRBJ1-1; maybe TRBD1 (5 bases). The V end lost 8 bases, the J end lost 5 bases, and 18 bases lay between the germline ends. Germline V gene sequence: CDR1 MDHEN, CDR2 SYDVKM. The CDR3 extends over 14 amino acids. The DNA for the CDR3 is TGTGCCAGCCCCCCCCGGCAGGGAAGGACTGAAGCTTTCTTT. Residues: CASPPRQGRTEAFF.

The genes are TRBV7-8 and TRBJ1-5; unclear D gene. Germline lookup yields CDR1 SGHVS and CDR2 FQNEAQ. The CDR3 covers 13 residues. Trimming took off 5 bases at V and 6 bases at J, with 11 bases between the two ends. The CDR3 loop is CASSPGVGQPQHF. CDR3 in DNA: TGTGCCAGCAGCCCTGGGGTGGGTCAGCCCCAGCATTTT.

The chain links TRBV4-3 to TRBJ2-1; 10 bases match TRBD2. The V segment lost 0 bases and the J segment 9 bases; nucleotides outside the gene matches: 8. CDR1 LGHNA and CDR2 YSLEER come from the germline V gene. This CDR3 is built from 16 residues. CDR3 residues: CASSQDLASGSIEQFF. The CDR3 DNA reads as TGCGCCAGCAGCCAAGATTTGGCTAGCGGGAGTATTGAGCAGTTCTTC.

This clonotype was detected only once. This chain uses TRBV28 with TRBJ2-5; D perhaps matches TRBD2 (7 bases). This CDR3 has 16 residues. The ends were cut back, 3 bases at V and 1 base at J, with 15 bases in the middle. CDR1 and CDR2 (germline): MDHEN, SYDVKM. CDR3 sequence: CASSFLGRGAQETQYF. In DNA, the CDR3 is TGTGCCAGCAGTTTTCTTGGGAGGGGGGCCCAAGAGACCCAGTACTTC.

This clonotype was detected a few times. The J gene is TRBJ1-2, the V gene TRBV7-2; possible D gene TRBD1, 5 bases. Germline V gene data show CDR1 as SGHTA and CDR2 as FQGNSA. CDR3 length: 14 amino acids. V lost 4 bases, J lost 5 bases, and 14 bases lay in between. The CDR3 nucleotides are TGTGCCAGCAGCTCCCAAATGGGGCTATATGGCTACACCTTC. This encodes CASSSQMGLYGYTF.

This clonotype was observed a few times. This chain links TRBV20-1 with TRBJ1-2; D remains unclear. The CDR3 extends over 17 amino acids. Germline V gene lookup returns CDR1 DFQATT and CDR2 SNEGSKA (reference sequence). Trimming removed 6 bases at V and 8 bases at J, with 31 bases between. This chain's CDR3 is CSADIQKSGIFPWGYTF. Written as DNA, the CDR3 is TGCAGTGCCGATATTCAAAAGTCAGGAATCTTCCCTTGGGGCTACACCTTC.